This TCR beta chain was documented in a study of shared clonotypes between healthy human individuals. Negatively enriched CD4+ T cells were divided by CD45RA into naive and memory. Sequencing was performed with immunoSEQ multiplex PCR; in TCRdb, only in-frame clones are kept and a portion is missing. The profile shows 2 million to 2.5 million clones, almost 96% of them singletons. This CDR3 is built from 15 residues. V lost 3 bases and J lost 7; bases outside the gene matches: 6. Germline V gene data show CDR1 as SGHNT and CDR2 as YENEEA. The sample was naive CD4+ T cells sorted from blood. Subset here: CD45RA+ positively selected. The V and J genes are TRBV11-3 and TRBJ2-1; TRBD1 matches 10 bases. The TCR comes from a man aged 18 to 30 in good health. CDR3 loop: CASSFRGQGVNEQFF. CDR3 bases: TGTGCCAGCAGCTTTCGCGGACAGGGGGTTAATGAGCAGTTCTTC.